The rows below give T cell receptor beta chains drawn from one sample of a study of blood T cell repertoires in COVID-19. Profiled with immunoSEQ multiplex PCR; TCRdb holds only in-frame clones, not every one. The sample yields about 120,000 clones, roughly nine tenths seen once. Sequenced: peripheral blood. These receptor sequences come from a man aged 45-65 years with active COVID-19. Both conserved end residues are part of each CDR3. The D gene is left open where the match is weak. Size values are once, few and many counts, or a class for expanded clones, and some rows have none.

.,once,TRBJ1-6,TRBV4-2,CASSPLTGPYSPLHF,TGTGCCAGCAGCCCCCTGACAGGTCCATATTCACCCCTCCACTTT
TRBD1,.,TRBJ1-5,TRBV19,CASSMSGTGRRNQPQHF,TGTGCCAGTAGTATGAGCGGGACAGGGCGCCGCAATCAGCCCCAGCATTTT
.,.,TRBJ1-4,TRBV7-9,CASSLVPFVQEDEKLFF,TGTGCCAGCAGCTTAGTCCCGTTTGTGCAGGAGGATGAAAAACTGTTTTTT
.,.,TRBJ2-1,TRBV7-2,CASSLVGGGVLYNEQFF,TGTGCCAGCAGCTTAGTTGGTGGAGGGGTCCTTTACAATGAGCAGTTCTTC
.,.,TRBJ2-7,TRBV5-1,CASSGWPQSYEQYF,TGCGCCAGCAGCGGTTGGCCCCAATCTTACGAGCAGTACTTC
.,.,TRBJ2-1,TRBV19,CASSISGRGRAPLLEQFF,TGTGCCAGTAGTATATCCGGCAGGGGTCGAGCCCCCCTACTTGAGCAGTTCTTC
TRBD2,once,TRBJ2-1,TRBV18,CASSPPGLAGGARANEQFF,TGTGCCAGCTCACCACCGGGACTAGCGGGAGGGGCTCGGGCCAATGAGCAGTTCTTC
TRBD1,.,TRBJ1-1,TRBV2,CASNLGQANTEAFF,TGTGCCAGCAATTTGGGACAGGCGAACACTGAAGCTTTCTTT
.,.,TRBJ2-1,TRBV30,CAWNPLSSYNEQFF,TGTGCCTGGAACCCTTTGAGCTCCTACAATGAGCAGTTCTTC
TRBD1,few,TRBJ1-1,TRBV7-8,CASSFAGQDFEAFF,TGTGCCAGCAGCTTTGCGGGACAGGATTTTGAAGCTTTCTTT
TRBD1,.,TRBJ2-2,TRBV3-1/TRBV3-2,CASRWTGVDTGELFF,TGTGCCAGCAGATGGACAGGGGTAGACACCGGGGAGCTGTTTTTT
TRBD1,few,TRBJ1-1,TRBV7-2,CASSQDRRGAFF,TGTGCCAGCAGCCAGGACAGGAGGGGAGCTTTCTTT
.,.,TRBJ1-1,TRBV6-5,CASSSPGGTNTEAFF,TGTGCCAGCAGTTCCCCGGGGGGTACGAACACTGAAGCTTTCTTT
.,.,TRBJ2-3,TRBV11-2,CASTDSTGTDTQYF,TGTGCCAGCACCGATTCAACAGGCACAGATACGCAGTATTTT
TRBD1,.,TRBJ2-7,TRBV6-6,CASSPDRGEQYF,TGTGCCAGCAGCCCGGACAGGGGCGAGCAGTACTTC
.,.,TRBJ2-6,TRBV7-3,CASSFTGEAYLTF,TGTGCCAGCAGCTTTACAGGGGAGGCTTACCTGACTTTC
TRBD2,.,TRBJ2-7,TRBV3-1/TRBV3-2,CASSLGLAGNSYEQYF,TGTGCCAGCAGTCTCGGACTAGCGGGGAACTCCTACGAGCAGTACTTC
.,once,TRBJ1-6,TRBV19,CASNSGQLNSPLHF,TGTGCCAGCAACTCAGGACAGCTTAATTCACCCCTCCACTTT
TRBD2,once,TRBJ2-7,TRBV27,CASSHHLVAGGYEQYF,TGTGCCAGCAGTCACCACCTAGTAGCGGGGGGTTACGAGCAGTACTTC
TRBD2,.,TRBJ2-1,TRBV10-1,CASSEGLAVDRFF,TGCGCCAGCAGTGAGGGACTAGCGGTCGATCGGTTCTTC
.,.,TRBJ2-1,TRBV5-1,CASRGTARSSYNEQFF,TGCGCCAGCCGGGGGACAGCCAGGAGCTCCTACAATGAGCAGTTCTTC
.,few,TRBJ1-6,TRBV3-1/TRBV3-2,CASSQRGLRSPLHF,TGTGCCAGCAGCCAACGGGGTTTAAGATCACCCCTCCACTTT
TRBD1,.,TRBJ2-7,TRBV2,CASSEQGASYEQYF,TGTGCCAGCAGTGAACAGGGGGCTTCCTACGAGCAGTACTTC
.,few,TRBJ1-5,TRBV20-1,CSAGGHGPQHF,TGCAGTGCTGGGGGCCACGGGCCACAGCATTTT
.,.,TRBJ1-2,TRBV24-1,CATSHGGHYGYTF,TGTGCCACCAGTCACGGCGGCCACTATGGCTACACCTTC
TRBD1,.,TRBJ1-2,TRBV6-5,CASTTQGAYGYTF,TGTGCCAGCACTACGCAGGGGGCGTATGGCTACACCTTC
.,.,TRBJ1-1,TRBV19,CASSIERQTEAFF,TGTGCCAGTAGTATCGAGAGACAGACTGAAGCTTTCTTT
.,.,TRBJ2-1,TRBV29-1,CSVEVQGKGGQFF,TGCAGCGTTGAAGTACAGGGAAAAGGAGGGCAGTTCTTC
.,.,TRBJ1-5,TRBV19,CASSIISGGGRNQPQHF,TGTGCCAGTAGTATAATCTCGGGGGGGGGCCGCAATCAGCCCCAGCATTTT
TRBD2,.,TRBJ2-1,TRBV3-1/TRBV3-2,CASSQGPGGRYNEQFF,TGTGCCAGCAGCCAAGGTCCGGGGGGGCGGTACAATGAGCAGTTCTTC
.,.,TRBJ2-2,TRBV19,CASSGGTQNTGELFF,TGTGCCAGTAGTGGTGGGACACAGAACACCGGGGAGCTGTTTTTT
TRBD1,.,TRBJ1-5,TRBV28,CASSLPQGSQPQHF,TGTGCCAGCAGTTTACCACAGGGGAGTCAGCCCCAGCATTTT
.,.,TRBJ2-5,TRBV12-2,CASRLVEGASGRGMGETQYF,TGTGCAAGTCGCTTAGTCGAGGGAGCTAGCGGGAGGGGGATGGGAGAGACCCAGTACTTC
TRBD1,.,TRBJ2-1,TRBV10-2,CASSEPGQGVDEQFF,TGCGCCAGCAGTGAGCCGGGACAGGGGGTCGATGAGCAGTTCTTC
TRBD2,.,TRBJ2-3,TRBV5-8,CASSLADTSGSTDTQYF,TGTGCCAGCAGCTTGGCCGACACTAGCGGGAGCACAGATACGCAGTATTTT
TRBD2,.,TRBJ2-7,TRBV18,CASSPPGLAGDSYEQYF,TGTGCCAGCTCACCCCCGGGACTAGCGGGCGATTCCTACGAGCAGTACTTC
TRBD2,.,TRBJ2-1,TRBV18,CASLNKAGGGSYNEQFF,TGTGCCAGCCTTAATAAAGCGGGCGGGGGCTCCTACAATGAGCAGTTCTTC
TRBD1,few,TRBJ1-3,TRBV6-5,CASSYRQGGNTIYF,TGTGCCAGCAGTTATCGACAGGGGGGAAACACCATATATTTT
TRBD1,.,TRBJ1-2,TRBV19,CASSIPPEAGGYGYTF,TGTGCCAGTAGTATCCCCCCCGAGGCAGGGGGCTATGGCTACACCTTC
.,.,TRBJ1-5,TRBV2,CAKGGLSNGPQHF,TGTGCCAAAGGGGGTCTTTCCAACGGGCCCCAGCATTTT
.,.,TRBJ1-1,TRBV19,CASSYAAGTEAFF,TGTGCCAGTAGTTATGCCGCGGGCACTGAAGCTTTCTTT
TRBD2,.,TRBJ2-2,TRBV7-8,CASSPRSGRTNTGELFF,TGTGCCAGCAGCCCCCGGAGCGGGAGGACGAACACCGGGGAGCTGTTTTTT
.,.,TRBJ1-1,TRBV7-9,CASSLVAGPTEAFF,TGTGCCAGCAGCTTAGTAGCAGGGCCCACTGAAGCTTTCTTT
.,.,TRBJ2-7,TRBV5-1,CASSLADGQPSYEQYF,TGCGCCAGCAGCTTGGCCGATGGGCAGCCTTCCTACGAGCAGTACTTC
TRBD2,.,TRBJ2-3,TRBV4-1,CASSPHLTSGADKRHPTDTQYF,TGCGCCAGCAGCCCCCATCTCACTAGCGGGGCGGATAAACGCCATCCCACAGATACGCAGTATTTT
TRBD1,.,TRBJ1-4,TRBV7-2,CASSTRTGINEKLFF,TGTGCCAGCAGCACCCGGACAGGAATTAATGAAAAACTGTTTTTT
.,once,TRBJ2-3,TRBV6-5,CASQDSSTDTQYF,TGTGCCAGCCAGGACAGTTCCACAGATACGCAGTATTTT
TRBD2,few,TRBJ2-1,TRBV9,CASSVEVASGTEQFF,TGTGCCAGCAGCGTAGAGGTAGCTAGCGGGACCGAGCAGTTCTTC
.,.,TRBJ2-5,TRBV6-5,CASRSPSSEAQYF,TGTGCCAGCAGATCCCCGTCCTCTGAGGCCCAGTACTTC
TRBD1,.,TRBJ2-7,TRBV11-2,CASSSQGVQEQYF,TGTGCCAGCAGCTCGCAGGGGGTGCAGGAGCAGTACTTC
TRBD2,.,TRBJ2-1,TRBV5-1,CASSLRWGGPAAYNEQFF,TGCGCCAGCAGCCTACGGTGGGGAGGGCCGGCTGCCTACAATGAGCAGTTCTTC